This T cell receptor beta chain stems from a study of T-cell memory formation after mild COVID-19. TCRdb reanalysed the 5' RACE reads using MiXCR and keeps one entry per CDR3 protein. This table holds 270,000 or so distinct CDR3 sequences, 18% found once. This clonotype has a handful of counts. The CDR3 is 15 residues long. From germline, CDR1 is DFQATT and CDR2 SNEGSKA (reference sequence). V lost 0 bases, J lost 6 bases, and 5 bases stayed unmatched. The rearrangement uses TRBV20-1 and TRBJ2-2; TRBD2 matches at 9 bases. Sequences were obtained from PBMCs or a T cell subset sorted from them (not recorded which). The TCR originated in a man between 18 and 29 years old who had mild COVID-19 (a few samples of this study predate the infection). Cell type and time point are not known. Written as DNA, the CDR3 is TGCAGTGCTAGAGATTCTAGCGGGGATCCCGGGGAGCTGTTTTTT. Its protein product is CSARDSSGDPGELFF.